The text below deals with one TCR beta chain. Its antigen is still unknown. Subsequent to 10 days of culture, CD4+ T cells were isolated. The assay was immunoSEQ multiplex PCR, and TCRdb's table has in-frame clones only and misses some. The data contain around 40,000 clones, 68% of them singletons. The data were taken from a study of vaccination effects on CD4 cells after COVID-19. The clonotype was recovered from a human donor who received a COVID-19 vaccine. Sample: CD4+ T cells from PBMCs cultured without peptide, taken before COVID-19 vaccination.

The CDR3 nucleotides are TGTGCCAGCAGCCGGGACAGGGATGTTCAGCCCCAGCATTTT. Residues: CASSRDRDVQPQHF. This chain uses TRBV2 with TRBJ1-5, with TRBD1 matching over 9 bases. Trimming took 6 bases from V and 6 from J; bases not matched to a gene: 6. Germline-derived CDR1 and CDR2 are SNHLY and FYNNEI. CDR3 length: 14 amino acids. Full variable domain (remainder filled in from reference TRBV2 and TRBJ1-5): EPEVTQTPSHQVTQMGQEVILRCVPISNHLYFYWYRQILGQKVEFLVSFYNNEISEKSEIFDDQFSVERPDGSNFTLKIRSTKLEDSAMYFCASSRDRDVQPQHFGDGTRLSIL.